The sequence of this T cell receptor (beta chain) was determined in a study of blood T cell repertoires in COVID-19. Study as a whole: Samples representing acute and convalescent COVID-19 were sourced from the United States, Italy and Spain. Sample material is recorded as cDNA or gDNA derived from T cells, B-cell-depleted T cells, or PBMCs.

From germline, CDR1 is KGHSH and CDR2 LQKENI. V was trimmed by 0 bases and J by 1 base, leaving 16 bases between them. This CDR3 contains 17 residues. In the study's own analysis: Amplified reference gene primers provided the basis for estimating nucleated cell counts. Data came from immunoSEQ multiplex PCR; TCRdb stores just in-frame clones and leaves some out. The V and J calls and clone size were taken over from that table, and D and trimming were inferred from the DNA. The sample includes under 200,000 clones, roughly nine tenths of them seen just once. The receptor comes from a woman in her seventies with acute or convalescent COVID-19. Sequencing used peripheral blood. This sequence joins TRBV18 and TRBJ2-7; tentatively, D is TRBD1 (5 bases). In DNA form, the CDR3 reads TGTGCCAGCTCACCACCTTACGTGACAGCCGTATCCTACGAGCAGTACTTC. It translates to CASSPPYVTAVSYEQYF.